This T cell receptor (beta chain) was sequenced in a study of read filtering for tumor transcriptome and immune sequencing. The library was built from 400 ng RNA with molecular barcoded adaptors for alpha/delta and beta/gamma chains. TCRdb re-derived calls from the reads in MiXCR, one entry per CDR3 protein. Seen here are approximately 62,000 distinct CDR3 sequences, approximately 18% observed once, and the top ten hold around 9.9%. Points on this clonotype: A much larger clonotype is one base distant, so this may be a read error.

The germline V gene encodes CDR1 SQVTM and CDR2 ANQGSEA. This CDR3 has 14 amino acids. The receptor was isolated from a donor aged 40 or older with multiple myeloma. The source material was a population of CD138-negative cells sorted from bone marrow. This rearrangement joins TRBV29-1 to TRBJ2-5, with no clear D. The chain's CDR3 is CSVDDRGLSEAQYF. For the CDR3, the DNA is TGCAGCGTTGACGATCGCGGCCTGTCAGAGGCCCAGTACTTC.